This TCR beta chain derives from a study of shared clonotypes between healthy human individuals. Concerning this clone: The antigen remains unidentified.

Regarding the study as a whole: Sampling was confined to blood; repertoires within tissues likely differ. Clonotype sharing among donors was thought likely to change with sequencing depth.

Original handling: Sequence data from immunoSEQ were junction-only and lacked quality scores; consequently, filtering differed. Assay: immunoSEQ multiplex PCR; the TCRdb copy retains only in-frame clones and omits some. V and J calls and clone size come straight from that table; D and trimming were deduced from the DNA. This sample has approximately 500,000 clones, with around 85% found just once. Germline-derived CDR1 and CDR2 are SGHNT and YYREEE (reference sequence). Losses at the gene ends were 3 bases for V and 5 bases for J; bases not matched to a gene: 4. The CDR3 runs to 13 residues. The clonotype originates from a woman aged 40-49 years in good health. Some clones in this sample may be carry-over from other donors' samples. The sample consisted of PBMCs. The genes are TRBV5-4 and TRBJ2-5; 7 bases are shared with TRBD2. The CDR3 protein is CASSSGTTETQYF. CDR3 in DNA: TGTGCCAGCAGCTCCGGGACTACTGAGACCCAGTACTTC.